These 16 T cell receptor beta chains were sequenced from one sample in a study of blood T cell repertoires in COVID-19. Sequencing used immunoSEQ multiplex PCR; TCRdb keeps in-frame clones, though not all of them. This table holds roughly 100,000 clones, roughly 89% found once. Sequences were obtained from peripheral blood. The source is a human donor with COVID-19, enrolled during active disease. The donor label of this sample is uncertain.

This sequence joins TRBV7-3 and TRBJ1-1; 10 nucleotides agree with TRBD1. This CDR3 spans 17 amino acids. From germline, CDR1 is SGHTA and CDR2 FQGTGA. V trimming: 2 bases; J trimming: 5 bases; junction bases outside the gene matches: 11. CDR3 DNA sequence: TGTGCCAGCAGCTTAGTTTCCCAGGGACAGGGGAGTACTGAAGCTTTCTTT. The encoded protein is CASSLVSQGQGSTEAFF.

The chain uses TRBV7-3 and TRBJ1-6; 10 bases are a match to TRBD1. Germline CDR1 and CDR2: SGHTA and FQGTGA. J gave up 10 bases and V 4 bases, and 4 bases lay outside the gene matches. There are 14 residues in the CDR3. CDR3 bases: TGTGCCAGCAGCTCGGGACAGGGGTTCTCACCCCTCCACTTT. Protein: CASSSGQGFSPLHF.

The chain carries TRBV18 and TRBJ1-2; 8 positions agree with TRBD1. This CDR3 comprises 14 residues. The junction had 6 bases not matched to a gene; V was cut back by 1 base and J by 8 bases. In germline, CDR1 is KGHSH, CDR2 LQKENI. The CDR3 spells CASSPQTGVEGYTF. CDR3 nucleotides: TGTGCCAGCTCACCACAGACAGGGGTAGAGGGCTACACCTTC.

The J gene is TRBJ2-3, the V gene TRBV11-3; 9 bases match TRBD1. The trim removed 5 bases at V and 6 bases at J, leaving 9 bases unmatched. CDR1 is SGHNT, CDR2 YENEEA, per germline. This CDR3 has 15 residues. The CDR3 spells CASSPRTGEGDTQYF. CDR3 DNA sequence: TGTGCCAGCAGCCCTAGGACAGGGGAGGGTGATACGCAGTATTTT.

The J gene is TRBJ1-1, the V gene TRBV10-3; D might be TRBD1 (6 bases). Per the germline V gene, CDR1 is ENHRY and CDR2 is SYGVKD. Trimming shortened V by 3 bases and J by 5 bases, and 13 bases separated the two germline ends. The CDR3 covers 14 residues. This CDR3 reads CAISDRGEGTEAFF. DNA for the CDR3: TGTGCCATCAGTGACAGGGGAGAGGGGACTGAAGCTTTCTTT.

This chain connects TRBV29-1 to TRBJ1-5; 8 bases match TRBD1. The length of the CDR3 is 14 residues. V lost 6 bases, J lost 4 bases, and 8 bases stayed unmatched. CDR1 and CDR2 from the germline V gene are SQVTM and ANQGSEA. The CDR3 DNA sequence: TGCAGCGTGGGAGGGACAGGTACTAATCAGCCCCAGCATTTT. Protein sequence: CSVGGTGTNQPQHF. The variable domain in full, completed from reference TRBV29-1 and TRBJ1-5, reads SAVISQKPSRDICQRGTSLTIQCQVDSQVTMMFWYRQQPGQSLTLIATANQGSEATYESGFVIDKFPISRPNLTFSTLTVSNMSPEDSSIYLCSVGGTGTNQPQHFGDGTRLSIL.

The chain links TRBV6-5 to TRBJ1-3; a possible D gene is TRBD1 (6 bases). The CDR3 consists of 14 residues. Trimming cost V 6 bases and J 2 bases, with 11 bases left between them. CDR1 MNHEY and CDR2 SVGAGI come from the germline V gene. CDR3 sequence reads: CASRIQGTGNTIYF. CDR3 nucleotides: TGTGCCAGCAGGATCCAGGGGACTGGAAACACCATATATTTT.

The V call is TRBV2, the J call TRBJ1-1; tentative D call: TRBD1 (6 bases). The CDR3 has 13 amino acids. The V end was cut by 7 bases, the J end by 6 bases, with 15 bases between. Per the germline V gene, CDR1 is SNHLY and CDR2 is FYNNEI. The CDR3 sequence: CASKREGDAEAFF. The CDR3 DNA is TGTGCCAGCAAGAGGGAGGGGGACGCTGAAGCTTTCTTT.

The chain is built from TRBV18 and TRBJ2-7, with a possible D match to TRBD2 (6 bases). Germline CDR1 reads KGHSH; CDR2 reads LQKENI. The CDR3 runs to 15 residues. Trimming shortened V by 0 bases and J by 4 bases, and 13 bases separated the two germline ends. CDR3 sequence: CASSPPFGTSYEQYF. The CDR3 DNA sequence: TGTGCCAGCTCACCACCCTTCGGGACTTCGTACGAGCAGTACTTC.

J is TRBJ1-4 and V is TRBV19; 10 bases are a match to TRBD1. V lost 2 bases, J lost 7 bases, and 4 bases stayed unmatched. The CDR3 has 15 residues. CDR1 and CDR2 from the germline V gene are LNHDA and SQIVND (reference sequence). The chain's CDR3 is CASSILRTGGEKLFF. The CDR3 bases are TGTGCCAGTAGTATACTTCGGACAGGGGGTGAAAAACTGTTTTTT.

The chain links TRBV6-5 to TRBJ1-1, with unresolved D. CDR3 size: 13 residues. The germline gives CDR1 MNHEY, CDR2 SVGAGI. V was cut by 2 bases and J by 5 bases, with 9 bases left in between. The CDR3 spells CASSYEGLTEAFF. The CDR3 DNA reads TGTGCCAGCAGTTACGAGGGTCTGACTGAAGCTTTCTTT.

The chain employs TRBV24-1 and TRBJ1-5, with TRBD1 matching over 11 bases. Losses at the gene ends were 4 bases for V and 9 bases for J; bases not matched to a gene: 7. The length of the CDR3 is 15 residues. The germline CDR1 and CDR2 sequences are KGHDR and SFDVKD. The CDR3 sequence: CATSDSQDRGPPQHF. Written as DNA, the CDR3 is TGTGCCACCAGTGACTCCCAGGACAGGGGGCCGCCCCAGCATTTT.

This clone was seen a single time. The V call is TRBV30, the J call TRBJ1-1, with unresolved D. The germline gives CDR1 GTSNPN, CDR2 SVGIG (reference sequence). V lost 0 bases and J 6 bases, leaving 8 bases between the germline ends. The CDR3 loop spans 12 amino acids. Here the CDR3 reads CAWSVVGAEAFF. Here the CDR3 DNA reads TGTGCCTGGAGTGTTGTGGGCGCTGAAGCTTTCTTT.

The gene calls are TRBV7-9 and TRBJ1-2, with 8 bases identical to TRBD1. CDR1 SEHNR and CDR2 FQNEAQ come from the germline V gene (reference sequence). V shed 1 base, J shed 6 bases, and the junction held 4 bases outside the gene matches. CDR3 length: 14 amino acids. CDR3 loop: CASSLVGQGNGYTF. CDR3 nucleotides: TGTGCCAGCAGCTTAGTAGGACAGGGAAATGGCTACACCTTC.

This clone turned up a few times. This chain connects TRBV24-1 to TRBJ1-1, with unresolved D. This CDR3 spans 18 amino acids. Germline-derived CDR1 and CDR2 are KGHDR and SFDVKD. V was cut by 0 bases and J by 0 bases, with 16 bases left in between. DNA for the CDR3: TGTGCCACCAGTGATTTGATCCGGGCAGCGGCTTTGAACACTGAAGCTTTCTTT. Encoded protein: CATSDLIRAAALNTEAFF.

This chain uses TRBV2 with TRBJ2-7; 7 bases line up with TRBD1. The trim removed 6 bases at V and 9 bases at J, leaving 5 bases unmatched. The CDR3 totals 11 residues. The germline V gene encodes CDR1 SNHLY and CDR2 FYNNEI. The CDR3 nucleotides read TGTGCCAGCAGCACTAGGGACAGGCAGTACTTC. This codes for CASSTRDRQYF.